Sequencing of this T cell receptor beta chain was carried out in a study of PD-1 blockade in classical Hodgkin lymphoma (dated by TCRdb to the early 2020s). Concerning the study at large: Nivolumab dosing was 3 mg/kg intravenously every 2 weeks, continuing until either disease progression or unacceptable toxicity. To define a peripheral blood immune signature of response to PD-1 blockade in classical Hodgkin lymphoma, the study combined TCR beta sequencing with CyTOF. The investigation overall reported the following: Newly diagnosed patients were reported to have lower baseline TCR diversity than healthy donors, and relapsed/refractory patients were reported to have lower baseline TCR diversity still. The study covered only a single clinical trial cohort, and the causes of the repertoire differences, possibly disease activity or prior therapy, were still not defined. Diversity was lower in patients who began nivolumab less than 1 year after ASCT, so these patients were left out of later analyses to avoid confounding by immune reconstitution. CD4+ but not CD8+ TCR diversity rose significantly by C4D1 (p=0.0027 vs p=0.16), most apparent in complete responders (p=0.02). Among trial patients, those achieving complete response had baseline diversity similar to that of newly diagnosed patients, while diversity was significantly lower in partial responders and progressors.

The Qiagen DNeasy kit was used to extract genomic DNA both from unsorted PBMCs and from the negatively selected CD4+ and CD8+ fractions. Using primers that anneal to V and J segments, immunoSEQ multiplex PCR amplified the TCR beta CDR3 regions. A synthetic immune receptor repertoire was used to minimize amplification bias, and any remaining bias was removed computationally after sequencing. The paper's data handling went like this. Custom Python scripts were used to quantify repertoire diversity as the Shannon entropy index. Unsorted, CD4+ and CD8+ repertoires were analyzed separately, except for combined analyses in which CD4+ and CD8+ sequences were merged in silico. A clone was considered expanded if an increase in frequency of at least 2-fold after treatment relative to C1D1 was found, and a pseudocount of 0.5 was applied to clones undetected at baseline. Singleton clones were defined as clones with 0 or 1 copy at C1D1, and non-singleton clones were defined as clones with 2 or more copies. Clones expanded in unsorted samples were assigned a CD4+, CD8+ or unknown annotation through matching of protein sequences in sorted samples from the same patient. Wilcoxon tests were applied to paired samples to test diversity changes from C1D1 to C4D1. TCRdb carries this immuneACCESS record with in-frame sequences only. Its versions omit some clonotypes, under half of them owing to an unresolved V gene in the studies checked, with the rest unexplained. The V and J calls and clone size were taken over from that table, and D and trimming were inferred from the DNA. The sample profile shows 45,000 or so clones; about three quarters of them were found once. Of the sample, around 10% falls within the top ten clones.

Trimming takes 1 base from V and 2 bases from J, and the germline ends sit 11 bases apart. From the cysteine up to the phenylalanine, the CDR3 has a length of 15 residues. CDR3 DNA is the only sequence kept; it has 45 bases, read in frame from the first base. The CDR1 and CDR2 encoded by the germline V gene are MGHRA and YSYEKL. As for this clone: The antigen it recognizes is unknown. No much larger clone exists at a distance of one base, and base qualities are not known.

The time point label on this specimen signifies: cycle 1 day 1 (C1D1), immediately before nivolumab initiation. All trial patients had relapsed after autologous stem cell transplantation, with cohorts A, B and C differing in prior brentuximab vedotin exposure. The trial cohort included fewer than 60 patients with relapsed/refractory classical Hodgkin lymphoma, and each patient had a best overall response of complete response, partial response or progressive disease. Single-agent nivolumab was administered to trial patients in the multi-cohort phase II CheckMate 205 trial. Best overall response was determined by an independent review committee according to the 2007 International Working Group response criteria. Trial PBMCs were collected just before the start of nivolumab (C1D1) and during therapy at cycle 2 day 1 and cycle 4 day 1. Peripheral blood was collected in 8 mL Vacutainer Cell Preparation Tubes, from which PBMCs were isolated by centrifugation and then cryopreserved.

The specimen was peripheral blood mononuclear cells (PBMCs), collected at baseline. The chain couples TRBV4-1 to TRBJ1-2; the D gene is perhaps TRBD1, on 5 matching bases. The TCR was taken from a human donor with classical Hodgkin lymphoma. Here the CDR3 is given as CASSQVSGMNYGYTF. The bases are TGCGCCAGCAGCCAAGTTTCAGGGATGAACTATGGCTACACCTTC.